This record concerns one TCR beta chain sequence. The antigen is unknown. The data derive from a study of blood T cells in healthy people across ages. Findings and caveats of the study: TCR beta diversity tracked closely with naive T cell percentage. For the donors, CMV status was unknown and possibly confounded expanded clonotype changes.

Germline assignment: CDR1 SGDLS and CDR2 YYNGEE. This CDR3 spans 16 amino acids. V was clipped by 3 bases and J by 9 bases; unmatched bases: 12. The authors ran a second PCR of roughly 6 to 12 cycles using a sample-barcoded 5' primer and a J-beta primer mix. CDR3-containing paired-end reads numbering at least 2.5 million came from each sample. TCRdb reanalysed the 5' RACE reads using MiXCR and keeps one entry per CDR3 protein. The sample carries around 1,500,000 distinct CDR3 sequences, roughly 40% recorded once. The TCR was taken from a woman between 18 and 30 years old in good health. The sequencing input was blood. The gene calls are TRBV9 and TRBJ2-1; TRBD2 aligns across 10 bases. CDR3 sequence reads: CASSETGTSVPSEQFF. The CDR3 coding sequence is TGTGCCAGCAGCGAAACCGGGACTAGCGTACCCAGTGAGCAGTTCTTC.